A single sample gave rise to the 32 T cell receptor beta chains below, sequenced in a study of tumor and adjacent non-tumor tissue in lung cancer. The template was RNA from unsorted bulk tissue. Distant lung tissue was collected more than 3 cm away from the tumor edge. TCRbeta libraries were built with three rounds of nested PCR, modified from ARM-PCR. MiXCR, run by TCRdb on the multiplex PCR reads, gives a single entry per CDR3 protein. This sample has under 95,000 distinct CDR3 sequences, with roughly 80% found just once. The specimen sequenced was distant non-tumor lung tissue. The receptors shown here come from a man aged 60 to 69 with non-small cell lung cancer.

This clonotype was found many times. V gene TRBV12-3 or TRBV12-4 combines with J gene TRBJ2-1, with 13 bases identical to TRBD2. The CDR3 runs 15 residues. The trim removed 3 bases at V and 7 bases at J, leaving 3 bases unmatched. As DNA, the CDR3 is TGTGCCAGCAGTTTCATGGGACTAGCGGGAAATGAGCAGTTCTTC. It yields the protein CASSFMGLAGNEQFF.

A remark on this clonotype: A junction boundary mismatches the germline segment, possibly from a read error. CDR3 bases: TGTGCCAGTTTGGGACAGTCCAATTTACCCCTCCACTTT. It yields the protein CASLGQSNLPLHF. The chain employs TRBV6-5 and TRBJ1-6, with 7 bases identical to TRBD1. This CDR3 has 13 residues. CDR1 and CDR2 (germline): MNHEY, SVGAGI.

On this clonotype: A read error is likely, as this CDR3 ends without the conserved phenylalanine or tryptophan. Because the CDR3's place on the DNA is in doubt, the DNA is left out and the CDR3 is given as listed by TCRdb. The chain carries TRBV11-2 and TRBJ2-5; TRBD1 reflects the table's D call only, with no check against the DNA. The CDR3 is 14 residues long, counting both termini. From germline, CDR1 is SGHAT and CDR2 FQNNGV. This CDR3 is CASSSGQVRETLYS.

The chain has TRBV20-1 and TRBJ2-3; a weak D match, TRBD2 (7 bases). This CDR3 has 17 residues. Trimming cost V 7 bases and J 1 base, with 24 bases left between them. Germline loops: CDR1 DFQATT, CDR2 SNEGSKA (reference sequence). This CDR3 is CSVSTAGAMHRTDTQYF. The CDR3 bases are TGCAGTGTTTCCACGGCGGGGGCCATGCATCGCACAGATACGCAGTATTTT.

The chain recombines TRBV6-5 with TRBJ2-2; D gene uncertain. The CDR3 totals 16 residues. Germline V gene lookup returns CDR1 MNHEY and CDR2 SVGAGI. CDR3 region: CVCSYARDPNTGELFF. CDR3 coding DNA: TGTGTCTGCAGTTACGCCCGAGATCCAAATACCGGGGAGCTGTTTTTT.

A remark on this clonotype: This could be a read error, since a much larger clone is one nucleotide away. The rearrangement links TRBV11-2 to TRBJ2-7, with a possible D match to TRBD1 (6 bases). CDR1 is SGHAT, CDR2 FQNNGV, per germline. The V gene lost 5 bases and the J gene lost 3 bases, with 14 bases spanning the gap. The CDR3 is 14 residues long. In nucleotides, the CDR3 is TGTGCCAGCAGCCGGACAGTGTTTTTCTACGAGCAGTACTTC. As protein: CASSRTVFFYEQYF.

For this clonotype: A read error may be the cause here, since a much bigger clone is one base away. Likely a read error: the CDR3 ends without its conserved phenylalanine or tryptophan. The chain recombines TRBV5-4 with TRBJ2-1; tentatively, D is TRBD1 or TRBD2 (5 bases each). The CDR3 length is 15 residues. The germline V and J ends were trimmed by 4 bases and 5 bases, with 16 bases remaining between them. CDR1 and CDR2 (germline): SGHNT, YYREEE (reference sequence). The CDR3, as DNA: TGTGCCAGCAGCCACGGGGCCCCCTCTGACAATGAGCAGTTCCTC. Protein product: CASSHGAPSDNEQFL.

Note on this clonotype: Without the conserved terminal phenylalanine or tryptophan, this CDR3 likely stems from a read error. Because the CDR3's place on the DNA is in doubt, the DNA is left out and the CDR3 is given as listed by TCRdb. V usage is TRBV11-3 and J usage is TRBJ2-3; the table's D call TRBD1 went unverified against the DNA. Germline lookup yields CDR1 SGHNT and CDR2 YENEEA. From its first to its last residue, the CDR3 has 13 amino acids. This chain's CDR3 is CASSFQGADTHYL.

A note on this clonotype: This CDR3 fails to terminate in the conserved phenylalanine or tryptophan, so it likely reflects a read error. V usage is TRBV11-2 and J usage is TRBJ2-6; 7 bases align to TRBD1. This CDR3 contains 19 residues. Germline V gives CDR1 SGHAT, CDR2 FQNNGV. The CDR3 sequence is CASNLVPKDRPSGTNVLTL. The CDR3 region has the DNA TGTGCCAGCAACTTAGTTCCAAAGGACAGGCCCTCTGGGACCAACGTCCTGACTTTG.

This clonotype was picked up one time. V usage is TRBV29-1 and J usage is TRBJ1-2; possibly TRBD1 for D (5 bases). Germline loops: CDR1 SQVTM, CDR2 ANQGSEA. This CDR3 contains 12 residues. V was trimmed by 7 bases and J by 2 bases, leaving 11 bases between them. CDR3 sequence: CSARDSNYGYTF. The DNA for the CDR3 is TGCAGCGCCAGGGACTCCAACTATGGCTACACCTTC.

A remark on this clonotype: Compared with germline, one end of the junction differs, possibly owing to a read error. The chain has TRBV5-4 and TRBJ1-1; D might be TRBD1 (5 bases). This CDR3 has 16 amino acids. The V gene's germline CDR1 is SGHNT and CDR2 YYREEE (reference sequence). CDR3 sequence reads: CVSSPGVGALGTEAFF. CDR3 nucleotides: TGTGTCAGCAGCCCCGGTGTTGGGGCGTTGGGCACTGAAGCTTTCTTT. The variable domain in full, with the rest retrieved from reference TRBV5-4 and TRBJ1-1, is ETGVTQSPTHLIKTRGQQVTLRCSSQSGHNTVSWYQQALGQGPQFIFQYYREEENGRGNFPPRFSGLQFPNYSSELNVNALELDDSALYLCVSSPGVGALGTEAFFGQGTRLTVV.

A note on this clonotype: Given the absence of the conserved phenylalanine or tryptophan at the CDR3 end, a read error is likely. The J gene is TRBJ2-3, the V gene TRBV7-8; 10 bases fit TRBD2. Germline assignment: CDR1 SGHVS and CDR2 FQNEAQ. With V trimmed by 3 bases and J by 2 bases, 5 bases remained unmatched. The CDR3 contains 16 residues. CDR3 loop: CASSFGTSANTDTQYS. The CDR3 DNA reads TGTGCCAGCAGCTTCGGGACTAGCGCCAACACAGATACGCAGTATTCT.

This CDR3 is CASRGVGRGSPLHF. DNA of the CDR3: TGTGCCAGCAGGGGGGTAGGGAGGGGTTCACCCCTCCACTTT. The V call is TRBV7-9, the J call TRBJ1-6; D may be TRBD1 (5 bases). Germline V CDR1 and CDR2: SEHNR, FQNEAQ (reference sequence). The length of the CDR3 is 14 residues. With 6 bases removed from V and 9 bases from J, the gap between germline ends came to 15 bases.

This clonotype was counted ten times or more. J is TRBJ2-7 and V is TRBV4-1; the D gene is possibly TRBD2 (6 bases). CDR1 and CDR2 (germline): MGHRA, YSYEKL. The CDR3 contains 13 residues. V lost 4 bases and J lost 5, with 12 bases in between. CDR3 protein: CASSRPGLNEQYF. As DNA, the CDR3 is TGCGCCAGCAGCCGACCCGGACTAAACGAGCAGTACTTC.

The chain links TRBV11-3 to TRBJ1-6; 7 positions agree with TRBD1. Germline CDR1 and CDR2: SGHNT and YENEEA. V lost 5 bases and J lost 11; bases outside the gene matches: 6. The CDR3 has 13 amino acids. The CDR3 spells CASSTRDRPPLHF. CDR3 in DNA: TGTGCCAGCAGCACCCGGGACAGACCACCCCTCCACTTT.

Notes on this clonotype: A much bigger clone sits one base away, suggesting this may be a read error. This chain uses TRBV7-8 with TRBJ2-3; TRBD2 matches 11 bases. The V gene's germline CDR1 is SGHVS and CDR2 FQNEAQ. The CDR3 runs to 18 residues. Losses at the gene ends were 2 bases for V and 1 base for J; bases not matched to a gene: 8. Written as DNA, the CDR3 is TGTGCCAGCAGCTTAAGACTAGCGGGAACGTCTGGCACAGATACGCAGTATTTT. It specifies CASSLRLAGTSGTDTQYF.

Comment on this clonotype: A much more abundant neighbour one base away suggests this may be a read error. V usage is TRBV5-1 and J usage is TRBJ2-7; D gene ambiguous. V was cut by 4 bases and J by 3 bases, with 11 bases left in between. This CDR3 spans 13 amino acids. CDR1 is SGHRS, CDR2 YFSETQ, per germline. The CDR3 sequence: CASSMVAGYEQYF. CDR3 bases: TGCGCCAGCAGCATGGTGGCAGGCTACGAGCAGTACTTC.

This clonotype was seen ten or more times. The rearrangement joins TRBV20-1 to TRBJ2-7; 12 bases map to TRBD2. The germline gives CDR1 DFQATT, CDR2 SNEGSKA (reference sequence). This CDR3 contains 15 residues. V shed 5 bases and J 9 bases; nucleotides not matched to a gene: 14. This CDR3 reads CSASTTSGRPSGQYF. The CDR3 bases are TGCAGTGCTTCCACCACTAGCGGGAGGCCCTCCGGGCAGTACTTC.

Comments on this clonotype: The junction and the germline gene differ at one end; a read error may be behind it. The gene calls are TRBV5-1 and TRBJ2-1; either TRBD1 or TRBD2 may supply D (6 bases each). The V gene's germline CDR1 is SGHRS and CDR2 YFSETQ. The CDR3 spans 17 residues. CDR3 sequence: CASSFEPEGGSYNEQFF. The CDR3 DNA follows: TGCGCCAGCAGCTTTGAACCGGAGGGGGGTTCCTATAATGAGCAGTTCTTC.

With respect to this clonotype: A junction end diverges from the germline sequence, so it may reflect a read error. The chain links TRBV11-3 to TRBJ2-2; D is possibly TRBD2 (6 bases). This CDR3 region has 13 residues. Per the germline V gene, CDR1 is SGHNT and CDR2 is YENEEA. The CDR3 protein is CTSSSDFRGELCF. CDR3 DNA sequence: TGTACCAGCAGCTCCGACTTTCGCGGGGAGCTGTGTTTT.

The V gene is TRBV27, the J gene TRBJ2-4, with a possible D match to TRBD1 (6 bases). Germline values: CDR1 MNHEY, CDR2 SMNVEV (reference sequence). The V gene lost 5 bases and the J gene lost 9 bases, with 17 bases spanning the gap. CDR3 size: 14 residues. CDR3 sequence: CASSRDAGAAIQYF. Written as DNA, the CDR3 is TGTGCCAGCAGTAGGGACGCAGGGGCCGCCATTCAGTACTTC.

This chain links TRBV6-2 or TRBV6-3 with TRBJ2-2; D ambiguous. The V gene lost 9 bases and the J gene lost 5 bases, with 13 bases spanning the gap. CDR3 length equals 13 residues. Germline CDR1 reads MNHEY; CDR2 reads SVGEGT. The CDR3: CASRVGNTGELFF. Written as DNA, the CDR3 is TGTGCCAGTAGAGTGGGAAATACCGGGGAGCTGTTTTTT.

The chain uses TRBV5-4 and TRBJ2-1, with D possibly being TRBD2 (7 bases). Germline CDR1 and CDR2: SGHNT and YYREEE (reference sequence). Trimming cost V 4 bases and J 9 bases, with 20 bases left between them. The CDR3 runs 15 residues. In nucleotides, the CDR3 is TGTGCCAGCAGCGAGGGGGGGAGGGCCAGAAGTGAGCAGTTCTTC. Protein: CASSEGGRARSEQFF.

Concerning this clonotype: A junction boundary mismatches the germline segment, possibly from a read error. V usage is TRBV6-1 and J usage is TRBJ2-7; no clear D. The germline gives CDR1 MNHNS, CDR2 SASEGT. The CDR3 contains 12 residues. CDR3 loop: CAGRNTPMEQYF. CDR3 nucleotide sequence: TGTGCCGGCAGAAACACTCCGATGGAGCAGTACTTC.

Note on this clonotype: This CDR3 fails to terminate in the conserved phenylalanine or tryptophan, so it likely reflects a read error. This CDR3 reads CASSELGTRNGYTL. CDR3 coding DNA: TGTGCCAGCAGTGAACTGGGGACACGGAATGGCTACACCTTA. The chain carries TRBV6-1 and TRBJ1-2; TRBD1 might be the D (6 bases). The CDR3 length is 14 residues. V was trimmed by 2 bases and J by 6 bases, leaving 13 bases between them. The germline gives CDR1 MNHNS, CDR2 SASEGT.

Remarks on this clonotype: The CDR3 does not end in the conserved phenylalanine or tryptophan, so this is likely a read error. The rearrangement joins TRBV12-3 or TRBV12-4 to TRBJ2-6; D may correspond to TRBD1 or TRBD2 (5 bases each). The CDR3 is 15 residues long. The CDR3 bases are TGTACCAGCATCCAGGGACGATCTGGGGCCAACGTCCTGACTTTA. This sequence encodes CTSIQGRSGANVLTL.

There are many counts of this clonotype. The CDR3 region is CASRTGQSYGYTF. Here the CDR3 DNA reads TGTGCCAGCAGGACGGGACAGAGCTATGGCTACACCTTC. This chain uses TRBV6-1 with TRBJ1-2; 7 bases fit TRBD1. CDR1 and CDR2 (germline): MNHNS, SASEGT. The CDR3 is 13 residues long. V was clipped by 6 bases and J by 4 bases; unmatched bases: 5.

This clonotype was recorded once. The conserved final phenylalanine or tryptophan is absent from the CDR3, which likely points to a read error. The CDR3 here is CASTERAARNEQFI. The DNA for the CDR3 is TGTGCCAGCACCGAGCGGGCAGCCCGCAATGAGCAGTTCATC. The gene calls are TRBV6-2 or TRBV6-3 and TRBJ2-1; D may be TRBD2 (6 bases). Germline assignment: CDR1 MNHEY and CDR2 SVGEGT. The CDR3 contains 14 residues. V lost 7 bases, J lost 6 bases, and 16 bases lay in between.

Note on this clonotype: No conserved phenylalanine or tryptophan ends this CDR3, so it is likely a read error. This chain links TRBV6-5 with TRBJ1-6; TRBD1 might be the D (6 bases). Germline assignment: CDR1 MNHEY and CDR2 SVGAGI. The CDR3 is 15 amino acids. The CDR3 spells CAISYTTGTDSPLHL. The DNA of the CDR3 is TGTGCCATCAGTTACACAACAGGGACTGATTCACCCCTCCACTTG.

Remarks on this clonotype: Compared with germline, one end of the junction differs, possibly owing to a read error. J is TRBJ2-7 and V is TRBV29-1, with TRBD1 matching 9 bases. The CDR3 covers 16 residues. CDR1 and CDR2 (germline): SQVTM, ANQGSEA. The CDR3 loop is CSVKTRTGVEEDEQHF. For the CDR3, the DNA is TGCAGCGTTAAGACCCGGACAGGGGTTGAAGAAGACGAGCAGCACTTC.

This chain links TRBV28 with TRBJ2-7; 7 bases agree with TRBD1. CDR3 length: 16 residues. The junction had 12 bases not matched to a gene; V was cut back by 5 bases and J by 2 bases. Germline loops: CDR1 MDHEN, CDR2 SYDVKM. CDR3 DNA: TGTGCCAGCAGTCTCCCGACAGGGAGAATTGCCTACGAGCAGTACTTC. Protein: CASSLPTGRIAYEQYF.

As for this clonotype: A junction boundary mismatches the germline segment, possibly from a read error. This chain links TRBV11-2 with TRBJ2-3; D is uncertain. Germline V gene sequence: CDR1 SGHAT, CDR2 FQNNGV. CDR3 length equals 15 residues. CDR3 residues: CASSFGQKGTDTQYF. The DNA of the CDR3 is TGTGCCAGTAGCTTCGGGCAAAAGGGCACAGATACGCAGTATTTT.